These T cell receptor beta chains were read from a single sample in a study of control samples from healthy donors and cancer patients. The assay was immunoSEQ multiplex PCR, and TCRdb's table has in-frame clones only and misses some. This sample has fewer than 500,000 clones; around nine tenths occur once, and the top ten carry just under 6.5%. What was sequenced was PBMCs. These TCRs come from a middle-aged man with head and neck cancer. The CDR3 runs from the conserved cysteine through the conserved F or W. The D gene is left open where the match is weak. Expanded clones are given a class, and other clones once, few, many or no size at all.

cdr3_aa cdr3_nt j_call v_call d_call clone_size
CASSTGTLFDEQYF TGTGCCAGCAGCACCGGGACATTGTTTGACGAGCAGTACTTC TRBJ2-7 TRBV2 . .
CSVGGEVGPQHF TGCAGCGTCGGCGGGGAAGTGGGGCCCCAGCATTTT TRBJ1-5 TRBV29-1 . few
CASSTRQEVNEQFF TGTGCCAGTAGTACCCGGCAGGAGGTCAATGAGCAGTTCTTC TRBJ2-1 TRBV19 . .
CASSSTDRGGNIQYF TGTGCCAGCAGCTCCACCGACAGGGGTGGGAACATTCAGTACTTC TRBJ2-4 TRBV7-9 TRBD1 .
CAGSATSPDTQYF TGTGCCGGATCCGCGACTTCCCCAGATACGCAGTATTTT TRBJ2-3 TRBV7-8 . .
CASSLVGNVLTF TGTGCCAGCAGCTTAGTAGGCAACGTCCTGACTTTC TRBJ2-6 TRBV11-1 . .
CASSRQDRANYGYTF TGTGCCAGCAGCCGCCAGGACAGGGCTAACTATGGCTACACCTTC TRBJ1-2 TRBV7-2 TRBD1 few
CASSRGEAGTGELFF TGTGCCAGCAGCAGGGGGGAGGCGGGCACCGGGGAGCTGTTTTTT TRBJ2-2 TRBV5-5 . few
CASSLAGRGRVGYTF TGTGCCAGCAGCTTAGCCGGCAGGGGGCGCGTCGGCTACACCTTC TRBJ1-2 TRBV11-2 TRBD1 .
CASSLAGLGGTEAFF TGTGCCAGCAGCTTGGCCGGGCTCGGGGGCACTGAAGCTTTCTTT TRBJ1-1 TRBV5-4 . .
CASSETGGFYNEQFF TGTGCCAGCAGTGAAACTGGGGGCTTCTACAATGAGCAGTTCTTC TRBJ2-1 TRBV2 . .
CASSAPTGDDTQYF TGTGCCAGCAGCGCCCCGACAGGGGATGATACGCAGTATTTT TRBJ2-3 TRBV9 TRBD1 .
CASTGGGDGFF TGTGCCAGTACCGGGGGAGGGGACGGTTTCTTT TRBJ1-1 TRBV19 . .